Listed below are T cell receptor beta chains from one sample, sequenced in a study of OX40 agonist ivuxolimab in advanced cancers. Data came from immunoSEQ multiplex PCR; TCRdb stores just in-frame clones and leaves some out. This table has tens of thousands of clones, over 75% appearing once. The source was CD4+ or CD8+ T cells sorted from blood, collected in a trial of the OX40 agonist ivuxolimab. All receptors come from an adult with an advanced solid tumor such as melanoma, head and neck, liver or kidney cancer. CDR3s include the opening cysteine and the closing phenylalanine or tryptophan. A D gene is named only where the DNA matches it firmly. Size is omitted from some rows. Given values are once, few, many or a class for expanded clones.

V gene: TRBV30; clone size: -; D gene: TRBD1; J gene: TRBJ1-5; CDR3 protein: CAWSSTGNQPQHF; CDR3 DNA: TGTGCCTGGAGTTCGACAGGGAATCAGCCCCAGCATTTT
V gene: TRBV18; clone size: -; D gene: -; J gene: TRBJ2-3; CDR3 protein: CASSRSDTQYF; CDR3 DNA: TGTGCCAGCTCACGATCTGATACGCAGTATTTT
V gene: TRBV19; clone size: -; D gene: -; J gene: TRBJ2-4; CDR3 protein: CASSLQGVAKNIQYF; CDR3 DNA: TGTGCCAGTAGCCTACAGGGAGTAGCCAAAAACATTCAGTACTTC
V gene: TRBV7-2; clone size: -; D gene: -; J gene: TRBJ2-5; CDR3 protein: CASSLQGPQETQYF; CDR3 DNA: TGTGCCAGCAGCTTACAGGGCCCCCAAGAGACCCAGTACTTC
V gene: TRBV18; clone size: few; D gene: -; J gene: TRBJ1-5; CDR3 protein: CASSPTGIGQPQHF; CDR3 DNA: TGTGCCAGCTCACCAACAGGGATCGGTCAGCCCCAGCATTTT
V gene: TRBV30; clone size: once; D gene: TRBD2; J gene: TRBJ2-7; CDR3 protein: CAWSLGLAEPLSYEQYF; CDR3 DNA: TGTGCCTGGAGCTTGGGACTAGCGGAGCCTCTCTCCTACGAGCAGTACTTC
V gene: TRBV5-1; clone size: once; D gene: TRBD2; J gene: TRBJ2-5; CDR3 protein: CASSFGTSGNAEETQYF; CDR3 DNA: TGCGCCAGCAGCTTCGGGACTAGCGGGAATGCTGAAGAGACCCAGTACTTC
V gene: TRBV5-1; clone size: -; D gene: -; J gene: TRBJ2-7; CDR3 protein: CASGHGGEIGEQYF; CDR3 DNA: TGCGCCAGCGGCCATGGCGGGGAGATAGGGGAGCAGTACTTC
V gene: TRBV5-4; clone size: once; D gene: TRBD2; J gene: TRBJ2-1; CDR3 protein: CASSSLTGGRNEQFF; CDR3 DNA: TGTGCCAGCAGCTCCCTAACGGGAGGTCGCAATGAGCAGTTCTTC
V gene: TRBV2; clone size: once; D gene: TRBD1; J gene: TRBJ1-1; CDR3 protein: CASSELETGGSNTEAFF; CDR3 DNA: TGTGCCAGCAGTGAATTAGAGACAGGGGGGTCGAACACTGAAGCTTTCTTT
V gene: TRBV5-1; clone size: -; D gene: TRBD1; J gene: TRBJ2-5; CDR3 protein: CASSPGTGGGGETQYF; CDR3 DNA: TGCGCCAGCAGTCCCGGGACAGGGGGCGGGGGAGAGACCCAGTACTTC
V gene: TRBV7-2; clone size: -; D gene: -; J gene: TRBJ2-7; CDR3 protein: CASSASRTYEQYF; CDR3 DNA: TGTGCCAGCAGCGCCTCGCGAACCTACGAGCAGTACTTC
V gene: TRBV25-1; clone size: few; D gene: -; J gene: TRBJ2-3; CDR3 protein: CASSETTSTDTQYF; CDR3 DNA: TGTGCCAGCAGTGAAACAACTAGCACAGATACGCAGTATTTT
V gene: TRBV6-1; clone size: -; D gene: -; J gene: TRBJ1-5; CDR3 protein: CASSEGNSNQPQHF; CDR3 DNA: TGTGCCAGCAGTGAGGGAAATAGCAATCAGCCCCAGCATTTT
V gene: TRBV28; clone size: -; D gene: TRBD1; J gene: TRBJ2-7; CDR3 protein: CASSSGQGSEQYF; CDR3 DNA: TGTGCCAGCAGTTCGGGACAGGGGTCCGAGCAGTACTTC
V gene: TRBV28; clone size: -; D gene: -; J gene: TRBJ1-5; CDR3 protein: CASNPRGLGRERNQPQHF; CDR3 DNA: TGTGCCAGCAATCCCCGCGGGCTGGGGAGGGAACGCAATCAGCCCCAGCATTTT
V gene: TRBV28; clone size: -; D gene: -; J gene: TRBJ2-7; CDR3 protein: CASSLAYRALAYEQYF; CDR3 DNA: TGTGCCAGCAGTTTAGCTTACAGAGCACTTGCCTACGAGCAGTACTTC
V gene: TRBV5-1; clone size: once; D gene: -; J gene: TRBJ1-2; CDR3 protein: CASSFGTANYGYTF; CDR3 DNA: TGCGCCAGCAGCTTCGGGACCGCTAACTATGGCTACACCTTC
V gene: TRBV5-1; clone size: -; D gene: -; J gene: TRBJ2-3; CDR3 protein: CASSSGATSTDTQYF; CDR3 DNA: TGCGCCAGCAGCTCAGGTGCTACTAGCACAGATACGCAGTATTTT
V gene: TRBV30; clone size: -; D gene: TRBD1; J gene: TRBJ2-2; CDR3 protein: CAWRSVRQGPTSNTGELFF; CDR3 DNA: TGTGCCTGGAGGTCGGTAAGACAGGGGCCCACCTCGAACACCGGGGAGCTGTTTTTT
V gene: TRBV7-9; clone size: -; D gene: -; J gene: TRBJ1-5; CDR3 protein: CASSLDLRGKRGNQPQHF; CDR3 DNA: TGTGCCAGCAGCTTAGATCTCCGGGGGAAGAGGGGCAATCAGCCCCAGCATTTT
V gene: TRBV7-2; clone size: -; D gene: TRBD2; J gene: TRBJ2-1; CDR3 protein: CASSLASGLAGSSYNEQFF; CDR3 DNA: TGTGCCAGCAGCTTGGCGTCAGGACTAGCGGGAAGCTCCTACAATGAGCAGTTCTTC
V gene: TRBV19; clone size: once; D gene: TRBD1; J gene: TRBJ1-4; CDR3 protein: CASSRQTGVGEKLFF; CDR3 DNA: TGTGCCAGTAGCCGCCAGACAGGGGTGGGAGAAAAACTGTTTTTT
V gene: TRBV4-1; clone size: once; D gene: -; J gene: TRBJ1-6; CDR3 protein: CASSQGVPALVSPLHF; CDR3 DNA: TGCGCCAGCAGCCAAGGCGTTCCCGCCCTCGTTTCACCCCTCCACTTT
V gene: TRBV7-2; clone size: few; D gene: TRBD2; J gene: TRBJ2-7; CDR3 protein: CASSLGTSPYEQYF; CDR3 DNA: TGTGCCAGCAGCTTAGGGACTAGCCCCTACGAGCAGTACTTC
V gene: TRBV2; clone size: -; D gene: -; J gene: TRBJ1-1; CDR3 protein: CASSYEGNTEAFF; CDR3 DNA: TGTGCCAGCAGCTACGAGGGGAACACTGAAGCTTTCTTT
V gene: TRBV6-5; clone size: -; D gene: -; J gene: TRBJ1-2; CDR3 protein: CASSGLNYGYTF; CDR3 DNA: TGTGCCAGCAGTGGTCTTAACTATGGCTACACCTTC
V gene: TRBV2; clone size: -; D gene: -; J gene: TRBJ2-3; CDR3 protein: CASSVRQNTDTQYF; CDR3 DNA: TGTGCCAGCAGTGTACGGCAAAACACAGATACGCAGTATTTT
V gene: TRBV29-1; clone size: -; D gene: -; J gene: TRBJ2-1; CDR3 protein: CSVPPPRGSYNEQFF; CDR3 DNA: TGCAGCGTTCCACCTCCTCGGGGCTCCTACAATGAGCAGTTCTTC
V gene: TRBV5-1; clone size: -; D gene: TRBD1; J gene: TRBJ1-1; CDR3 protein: CASSFTGTVMNTEAFF; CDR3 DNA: TGCGCCAGCAGCTTTACCGGGACAGTTATGAACACTGAAGCTTTCTTT
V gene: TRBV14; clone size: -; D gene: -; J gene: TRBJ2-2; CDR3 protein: CASSQTGTGELFF; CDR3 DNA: TGTGCCAGCAGCCAAACCGGGACCGGGGAGCTGTTTTTT
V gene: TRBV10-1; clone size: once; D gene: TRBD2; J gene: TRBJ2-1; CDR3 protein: CASSETYSTSDSYNEQFF; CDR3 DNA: TGCGCCAGCAGTGAGACCTACTCTACTAGCGACTCCTACAATGAGCAGTTCTTC
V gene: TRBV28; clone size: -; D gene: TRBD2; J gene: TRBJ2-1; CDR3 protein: CASIRDYPSNEQFF; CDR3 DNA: TGTGCCAGCATCCGGGACTATCCAAGCAATGAGCAGTTCTTC
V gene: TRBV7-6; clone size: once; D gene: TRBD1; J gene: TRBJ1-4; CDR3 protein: CASSSGQGLFEKLFF; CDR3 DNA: TGTGCCAGCAGCTCTGGACAGGGTTTATTCGAAAAACTGTTTTTT
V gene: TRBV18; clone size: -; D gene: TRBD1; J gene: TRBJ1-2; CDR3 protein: CASSLGTGEYGYTF; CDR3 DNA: TGTGCCAGCTCATTGGGGACAGGGGAATATGGCTACACCTTC
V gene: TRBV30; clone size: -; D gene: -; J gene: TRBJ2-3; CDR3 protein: CAWSDGGPARDTQYF; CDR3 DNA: TGTGCCTGGAGTGACGGTGGCCCGGCAAGAGATACGCAGTATTTT
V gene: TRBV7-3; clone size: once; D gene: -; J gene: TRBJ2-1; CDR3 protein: CASSPQPLREQFF; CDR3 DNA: TGTGCCAGCAGCCCTCAACCCCTGAGGGAGCAGTTCTTC
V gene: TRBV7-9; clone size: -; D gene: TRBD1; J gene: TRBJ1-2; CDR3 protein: CASSLAGTGSGYGYTF; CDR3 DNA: TGTGCCAGCAGCTTAGCAGGGACAGGATCAGGGTATGGCTACACCTTC
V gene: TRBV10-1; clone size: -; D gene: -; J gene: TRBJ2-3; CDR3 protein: CASSESPGERADTQYF; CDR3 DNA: TGCGCCAGCAGTGAGTCCCCAGGGGAAAGGGCAGATACGCAGTATTTT
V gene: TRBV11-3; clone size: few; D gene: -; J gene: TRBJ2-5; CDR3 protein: CASSLESTGGETQYF; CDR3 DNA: TGTGCCAGCAGCTTAGAGTCCACAGGCGGAGAGACCCAGTACTTC
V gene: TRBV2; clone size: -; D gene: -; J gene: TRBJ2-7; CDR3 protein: CASALQSYEQYF; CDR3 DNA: TGTGCCAGCGCCCTCCAGAGTTACGAGCAGTACTTC
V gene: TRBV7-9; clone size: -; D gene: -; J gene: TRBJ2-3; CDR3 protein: CASSLEGATSTDTQYF; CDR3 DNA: TGTGCCAGCAGCTTAGAGGGAGCGACTAGCACAGATACGCAGTATTTT
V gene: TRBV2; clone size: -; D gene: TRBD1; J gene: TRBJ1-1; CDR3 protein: CASSHRGPGAEAFF; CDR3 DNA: TGTGCCAGCAGCCACAGGGGCCCGGGGGCTGAAGCTTTCTTT
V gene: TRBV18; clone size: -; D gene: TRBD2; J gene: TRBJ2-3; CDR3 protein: CASSGAGAADTQYF; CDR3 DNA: TGTGCCAGCTCTGGGGCGGGAGCCGCAGATACGCAGTATTTT
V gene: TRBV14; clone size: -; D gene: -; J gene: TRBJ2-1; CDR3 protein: CASSQVLGSGSSYNEQFF; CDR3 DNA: TGTGCCAGCAGCCAGGTTCTGGGTTCGGGGAGCTCCTACAATGAGCAGTTCTTC
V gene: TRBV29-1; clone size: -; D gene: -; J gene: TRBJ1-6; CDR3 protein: CSVAQGRNSPLHF; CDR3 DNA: TGCAGCGTTGCCCAGGGGAGGAATTCACCCCTCCACTTT
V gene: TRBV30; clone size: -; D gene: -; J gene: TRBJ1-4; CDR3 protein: CAWSVGVNEKLFF; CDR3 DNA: TGTGCCTGGAGTGTAGGAGTTAATGAAAAACTGTTTTTT
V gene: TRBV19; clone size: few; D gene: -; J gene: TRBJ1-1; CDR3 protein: CASSSRVEAFF; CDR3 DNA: TGTGCCAGTAGTTCAAGGGTTGAAGCTTTCTTT
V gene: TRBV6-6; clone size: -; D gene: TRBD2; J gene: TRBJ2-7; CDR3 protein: CASSHGAGGVYEQYF; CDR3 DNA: TGTGCCAGCAGTCACGGGGCGGGAGGGGTCTACGAGCAGTACTTC
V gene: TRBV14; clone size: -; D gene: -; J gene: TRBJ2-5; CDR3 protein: CASSQIYGEQETQYF; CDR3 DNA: TGTGCCAGCAGCCAAATCTACGGAGAACAAGAGACCCAGTACTTC
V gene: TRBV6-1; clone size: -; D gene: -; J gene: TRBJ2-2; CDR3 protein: CASTIRGGTGELFF; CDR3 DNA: TGTGCCAGCACCATAAGAGGGGGCACCGGGGAGCTGTTTTTT
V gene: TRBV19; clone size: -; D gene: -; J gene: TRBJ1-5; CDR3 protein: CASSIGGNSNQPQHF; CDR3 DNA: TGTGCCAGTAGTATCGGCGGGAATAGCAATCAGCCCCAGCATTTT